The 5 T cell receptor beta chains listed next were all sequenced from one sample in a study of blood T cells in healthy people across ages. A J-beta primer mix and a sample-barcoded 5' primer were used in a second PCR of roughly 6 to 11 cycles. TCRdb analysed the 5' RACE reads with MiXCR anew, one entry per CDR3 protein. The sample includes 600,000 to 800,000 distinct CDR3 sequences, 40% to 65% of them seen just once. Material: blood. These receptors originate from a woman of 80 years or more in good health.

V is TRBV16 and J is TRBJ1-6; perhaps TRBD1 as D (6 bases). V was clipped by 3 bases and J by 10 bases, with 13 bases between them. The CDR3 sequence is 14 residues long. Germline-derived CDR1 and CDR2 are KGHSY and FQNENV. CDR3 region: CASSQRKGDSPLHF. The CDR3 bases are TGTGCCAGCAGCCAGCGTAAGGGGGACTCACCCCTCCACTTT.

The V gene is TRBV12-3 or TRBV12-4, the J gene TRBJ1-2; D perhaps matches TRBD1 (5 bases). CDR3 length: 14 amino acids. V was cut by 3 bases and J by 5 bases, with 13 bases left in between. Here the CDR3 reads CASSLGGSGYGYTF. The CDR3 DNA reads TGTGCCAGCAGTTTGGGGGGGTCTGGATATGGCTACACCTTC.

V usage is TRBV13 and J usage is TRBJ1-1; D is unclear. CDR1 and CDR2 (germline): PRHDT, FYEKMQ (reference sequence). The CDR3 extends over 15 amino acids. V gave up 5 bases and J gave up 0 bases, with 13 bases separating them. The CDR3 is CASSHNTGMNTEAFF. The CDR3 DNA reads TGTGCCAGCAGCCACAACACGGGGATGAACACTGAAGCTTTCTTT. Combining the CDR3 with reference TRBV13 and TRBJ1-1 gives the whole variable domain AAGVIQSPRHLIKEKRETATLKCYPIPRHDTVYWYQQGPGQDPQFLISFYEKMQSDKGSIPDRFSAQQFSDYHSELNMSSLELGDSALYFCASSHNTGMNTEAFFGQGTRLTVV.

The rearrangement uses TRBV30 and TRBJ2-1; no definite D call. The length of the CDR3 is 11 residues. Germline V gene sequence: CDR1 GTSNPN, CDR2 SVGIG (reference sequence). V was cut by 2 bases and J by 7 bases, with 6 bases left in between. Written as DNA, the CDR3 is TGTGCCTGGAGTCTCGGTAATGAGCAGTTCTTC. Encoded protein: CAWSLGNEQFF. The variable domain in full, with the rest retrieved from reference TRBV30 and TRBJ2-1, is SQTIHQWPATLVQPVGSPLSLECTVEGTSNPNLYWYRQAAGRGLQLLFYSVGIGQISSEVPQNLSASRPQDRQFILSSKKLLLSDSGFYLCAWSLGNEQFFGPGTRLTVL.

This clonotype was picked up many times. The genes are TRBV7-2 and TRBJ2-3; D remains unclear. Germline V gene data show CDR1 as SGHTA and CDR2 as FQGNSA. Trimming cost V 5 bases and J 2 bases, with 14 bases left between them. The CDR3 is 15 residues long. Here the CDR3 reads CASSPTLLNTDTQYF. The DNA of the CDR3 is TGTGCCAGCAGCCCTACCCTCCTGAACACAGATACGCAGTATTTT.